This is a list of T cell receptor beta chains from one sample in a study of T-cell memory formation after mild COVID-19. TCRdb used MiXCR to reprocess the 5' RACE reads, holding one entry per CDR3 protein. This table has 350,000 to 500,000 distinct CDR3 sequences, roughly 18% appearing once. The sequenced sample was PBMCs or a T cell subset sorted from them (not recorded which). The receptors derive from a man aged 18 to 30 who had mild COVID-19 (a few samples of this study predate the infection). Cell type and time point are not known. Each CDR3 is given with its conserved first and last residue. A D gene is named only where the DNA matches it firmly. Rows may omit the clone size; those that give it use once, few, many or a size class.

d_call: -; clone_size: -; j_call: TRBJ2-1; v_call: TRBV6-2/TRBV6-3; cdr3_aa: CASSRTGNEQFF; cdr3_nt: TGTGCCAGCAGTCGGACTGGCAATGAGCAGTTCTTC
d_call: -; clone_size: few; j_call: TRBJ1-1; v_call: TRBV9; cdr3_aa: CASSGNMNTEAFF; cdr3_nt: TGTGCCAGCAGCGGCAACATGAACACTGAAGCTTTCTTT
d_call: TRBD1; clone_size: -; j_call: TRBJ2-5; v_call: TRBV5-1; cdr3_aa: CASSLLQGKTQYF; cdr3_nt: TGCGCCAGCAGCTTGTTACAGGGGAAGACCCAGTACTTC
d_call: TRBD1; clone_size: -; j_call: TRBJ1-1; v_call: TRBV7-9; cdr3_aa: CASSSTDRENTEAFF; cdr3_nt: TGTGCCAGCAGCTCGACGGACAGGGAGAACACTGAAGCTTTCTTT
d_call: -; clone_size: many; j_call: TRBJ2-7; v_call: TRBV4-3; cdr3_aa: CASSQGTGYEQYF; cdr3_nt: TGCGCCAGCAGCCAAGGCACCGGCTACGAGCAGTACTTC
d_call: TRBD1; clone_size: many; j_call: TRBJ2-1; v_call: TRBV6-5; cdr3_aa: CATPDRGQDEQFF; cdr3_nt: TGTGCCACCCCGGACAGGGGGCAGGATGAGCAGTTCTTC
d_call: -; clone_size: few; j_call: TRBJ2-1; v_call: TRBV20-1; cdr3_aa: CSGGPSQDYNEQFF; cdr3_nt: TGCAGTGGGGGGCCTAGCCAAGACTACAATGAGCAGTTCTTC
d_call: -; clone_size: -; j_call: TRBJ2-5; v_call: TRBV28; cdr3_aa: CASSLPLGGPGTQYF; cdr3_nt: TGTGCCAGCAGTTTACCACTAGGGGGGCCGGGGACCCAGTACTTC
d_call: -; clone_size: many; j_call: TRBJ2-7; v_call: TRBV23-1; cdr3_aa: CASSRRQSPYEQYF; cdr3_nt: TGCGCCAGCAGTCGACGACAGTCCCCCTACGAGCAGTACTTC
d_call: TRBD2; clone_size: few; j_call: TRBJ2-5; v_call: TRBV20-1; cdr3_aa: CSASRGGARETQYF; cdr3_nt: TGCAGTGCTAGTCGCGGGGGGGCCAGGGAGACCCAGTACTTC
d_call: TRBD2; clone_size: -; j_call: TRBJ2-5; v_call: TRBV28; cdr3_aa: CASSLAGGPPYETQYF; cdr3_nt: TGTGCCAGCAGTTTAGCGGGGGGGCCCCCGTACGAGACCCAGTACTTC
d_call: -; clone_size: many; j_call: TRBJ2-5; v_call: TRBV14; cdr3_aa: CASSQDLWFQETQYF; cdr3_nt: TGTGCCAGCAGCCAAGATCTATGGTTTCAAGAGACCCAGTACTTC
d_call: TRBD2; clone_size: -; j_call: TRBJ2-1; v_call: TRBV7-9; cdr3_aa: CASSRSGGDYIYNEQFF; cdr3_nt: TGTGCCAGCAGCCGAAGCGGGGGGGACTATATTTACAATGAGCAGTTCTTC
d_call: -; clone_size: -; j_call: TRBJ2-1; v_call: TRBV20-1; cdr3_aa: CSAPTYGGWVSYNEQFF; cdr3_nt: TGCAGTGCCCCCACCTATGGGGGATGGGTGTCCTACAATGAGCAGTTCTTC
d_call: TRBD1; clone_size: -; j_call: TRBJ1-2; v_call: TRBV11-2; cdr3_aa: CASRTGGQGYTF; cdr3_nt: TGTGCCAGCAGAACAGGGGGGCAAGGCTACACCTTC
d_call: -; clone_size: few; j_call: TRBJ1-1; v_call: TRBV15; cdr3_aa: CATSRDRARYTEAFF; cdr3_nt: TGTGCCACCAGCAGAGATAGGGCGAGATACACTGAAGCTTTCTTT
d_call: -; clone_size: few; j_call: TRBJ1-4; v_call: TRBV20-1; cdr3_aa: CSVYRAANEKLFF; cdr3_nt: TGCAGTGTTTATAGGGCTGCTAATGAAAAACTGTTTTTT
d_call: -; clone_size: -; j_call: TRBJ2-4; v_call: TRBV4-3; cdr3_aa: CASSQEGIGNIQYF; cdr3_nt: TGCGCCAGCAGCCAAGAGGGAATTGGCAACATTCAGTACTTC
d_call: -; clone_size: few; j_call: TRBJ2-7; v_call: TRBV5-1; cdr3_aa: CASSATAYDYEQYF; cdr3_nt: TGCGCCAGCAGCGCTACAGCGTATGACTACGAGCAGTACTTC